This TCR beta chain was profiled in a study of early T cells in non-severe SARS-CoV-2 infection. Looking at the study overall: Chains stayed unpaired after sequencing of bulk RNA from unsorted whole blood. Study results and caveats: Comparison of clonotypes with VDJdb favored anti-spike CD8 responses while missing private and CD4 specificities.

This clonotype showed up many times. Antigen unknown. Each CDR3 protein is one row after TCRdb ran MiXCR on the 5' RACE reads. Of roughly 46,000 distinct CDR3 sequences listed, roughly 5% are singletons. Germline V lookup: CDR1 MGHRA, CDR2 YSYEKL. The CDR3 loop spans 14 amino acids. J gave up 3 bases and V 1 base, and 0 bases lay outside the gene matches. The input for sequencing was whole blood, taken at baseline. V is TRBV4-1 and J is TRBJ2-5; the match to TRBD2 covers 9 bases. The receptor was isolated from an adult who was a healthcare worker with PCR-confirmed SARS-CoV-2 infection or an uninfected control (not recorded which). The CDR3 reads CASSQGLAEETQYF. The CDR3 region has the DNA TGCGCCAGCAGCCAAGGACTAGCGGAAGAGACCCAGTACTTC.